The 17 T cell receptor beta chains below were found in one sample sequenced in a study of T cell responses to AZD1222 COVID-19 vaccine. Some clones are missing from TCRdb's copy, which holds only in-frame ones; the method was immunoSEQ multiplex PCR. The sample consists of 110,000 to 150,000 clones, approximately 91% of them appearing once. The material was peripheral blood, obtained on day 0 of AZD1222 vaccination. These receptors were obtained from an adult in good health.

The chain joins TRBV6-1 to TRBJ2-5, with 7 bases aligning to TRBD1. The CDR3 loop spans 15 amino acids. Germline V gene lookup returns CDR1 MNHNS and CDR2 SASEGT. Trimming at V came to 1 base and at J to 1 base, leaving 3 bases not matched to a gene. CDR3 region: CASSEESGGQETQYF. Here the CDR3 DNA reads TGTGCCAGCAGTGAAGAGTCAGGGGGCCAAGAGACCCAGTACTTC.

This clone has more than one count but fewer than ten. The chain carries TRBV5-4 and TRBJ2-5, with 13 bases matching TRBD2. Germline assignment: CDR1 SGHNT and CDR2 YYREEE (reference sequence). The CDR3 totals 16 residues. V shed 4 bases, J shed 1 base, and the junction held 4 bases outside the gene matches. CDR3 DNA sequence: TGTGCCAGCAGCCCAGGACTAGCGGGAGCCCAAGAGACCCAGTACTTC. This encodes CASSPGLAGAQETQYF. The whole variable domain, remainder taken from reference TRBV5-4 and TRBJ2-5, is ETGVTQSPTHLIKTRGQQVTLRCSSQSGHNTVSWYQQALGQGPQFIFQYYREEENGRGNFPPRFSGLQFPNYSSELNVNALELDDSALYLCASSPGLAGAQETQYFGPGTRLLVL.

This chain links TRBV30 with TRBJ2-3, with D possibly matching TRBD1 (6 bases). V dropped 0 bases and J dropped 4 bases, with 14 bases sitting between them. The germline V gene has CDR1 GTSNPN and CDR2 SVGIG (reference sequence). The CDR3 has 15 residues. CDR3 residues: CAWSVTGPGADTQYF. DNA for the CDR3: TGTGCCTGGAGTGTAACAGGGCCTGGGGCAGATACGCAGTATTTT. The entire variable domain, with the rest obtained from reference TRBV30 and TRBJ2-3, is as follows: SQTIHQWPATLVQPVGSPLSLECTVEGTSNPNLYWYRQAAGRGLQLLFYSVGIGQISSEVPQNLSASRPQDRQFILSSKKLLLSDSGFYLCAWSVTGPGADTQYFGPGTRLTVL.

The CDR3 coding sequence is TGCGCCAGCAGCCTAAGTACAGGGAGGAACTATGGCTACACCTTC. Encoded protein: CASSLSTGRNYGYTF. The chain is built from TRBV4-1 and TRBJ1-2, with D perhaps TRBD1 (6 bases). V shed 4 bases and J shed 2 bases, with 14 bases lying between them. CDR1 and CDR2 (germline): MGHRA, YSYEKL. The CDR3 has 15 amino acids.

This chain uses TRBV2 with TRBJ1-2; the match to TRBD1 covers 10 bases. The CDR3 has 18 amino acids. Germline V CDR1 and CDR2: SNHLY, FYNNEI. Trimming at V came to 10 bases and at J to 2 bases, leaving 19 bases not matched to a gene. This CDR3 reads CANRLDRGSRALNYGYTF. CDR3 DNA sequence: TGTGCCAACCGCCTGGACAGGGGGTCGAGGGCCCTAAACTATGGCTACACCTTC.

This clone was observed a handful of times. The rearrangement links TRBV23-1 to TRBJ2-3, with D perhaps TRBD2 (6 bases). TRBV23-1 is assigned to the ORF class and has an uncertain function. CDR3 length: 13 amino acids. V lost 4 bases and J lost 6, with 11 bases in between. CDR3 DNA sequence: TGCGCCAGCAGTCCACCCGCGGGGGATACGCAGTATTTT. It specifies CASSPPAGDTQYF.

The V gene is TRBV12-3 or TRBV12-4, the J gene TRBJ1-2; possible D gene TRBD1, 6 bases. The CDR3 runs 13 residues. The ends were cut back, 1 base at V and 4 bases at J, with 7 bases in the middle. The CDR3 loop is CASSLEGVYGYTF. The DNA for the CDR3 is TGTGCCAGCAGTTTAGAGGGGGTCTATGGCTACACCTTC.

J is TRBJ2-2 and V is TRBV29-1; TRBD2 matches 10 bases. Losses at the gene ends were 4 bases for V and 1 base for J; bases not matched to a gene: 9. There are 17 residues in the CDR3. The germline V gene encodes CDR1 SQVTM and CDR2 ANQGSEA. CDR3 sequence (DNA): TGCAGCGTTGGGAGGGTAGCGGGAGGCGGGAACACCGGGGAGCTGTTTTTT. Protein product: CSVGRVAGGGNTGELFF.

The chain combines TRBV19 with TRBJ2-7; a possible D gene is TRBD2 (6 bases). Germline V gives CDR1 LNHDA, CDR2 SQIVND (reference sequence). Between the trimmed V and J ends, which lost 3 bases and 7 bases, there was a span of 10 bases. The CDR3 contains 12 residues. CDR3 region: CASSMEGGEQYF. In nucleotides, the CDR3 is TGTGCCAGTAGTATGGAAGGAGGGGAGCAGTACTTC.

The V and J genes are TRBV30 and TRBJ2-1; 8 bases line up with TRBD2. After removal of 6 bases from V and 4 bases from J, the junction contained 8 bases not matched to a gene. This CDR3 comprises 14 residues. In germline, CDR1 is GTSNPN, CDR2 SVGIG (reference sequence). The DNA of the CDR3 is TGTGCCTGCTACCCCGGGACTAGGTACAATGAGCAGTTCTTC. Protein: CACYPGTRYNEQFF.

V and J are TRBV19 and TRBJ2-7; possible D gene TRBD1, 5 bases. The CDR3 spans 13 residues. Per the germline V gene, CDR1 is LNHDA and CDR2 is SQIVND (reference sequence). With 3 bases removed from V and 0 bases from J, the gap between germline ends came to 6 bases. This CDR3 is CASSIQGSYEQYF. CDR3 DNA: TGTGCCAGTAGTATCCAGGGCTCCTACGAGCAGTACTTC.

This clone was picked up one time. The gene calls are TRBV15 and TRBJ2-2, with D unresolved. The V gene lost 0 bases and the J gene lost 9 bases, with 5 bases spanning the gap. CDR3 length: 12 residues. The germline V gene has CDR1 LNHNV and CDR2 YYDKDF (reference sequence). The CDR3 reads CATSRDVRELFF. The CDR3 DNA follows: TGTGCCACCAGCAGAGATGTCCGGGAGCTGTTTTTT.

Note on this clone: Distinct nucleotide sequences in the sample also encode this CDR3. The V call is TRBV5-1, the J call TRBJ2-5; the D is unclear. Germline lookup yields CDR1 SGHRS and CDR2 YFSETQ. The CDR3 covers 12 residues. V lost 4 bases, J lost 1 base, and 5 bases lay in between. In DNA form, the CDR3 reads TGCGCCAGCAGCACATCCCAAGAGACCCAGTACTTC. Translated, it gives CASSTSQETQYF.

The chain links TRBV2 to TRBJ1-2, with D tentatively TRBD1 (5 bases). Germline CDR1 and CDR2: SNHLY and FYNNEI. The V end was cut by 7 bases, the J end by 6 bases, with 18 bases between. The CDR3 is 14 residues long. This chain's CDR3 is CASIPGGGHHGYTF. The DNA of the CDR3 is TGTGCCAGCATTCCGGGGGGAGGTCACCATGGCTACACCTTC. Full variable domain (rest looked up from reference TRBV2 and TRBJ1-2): EPEVTQTPSHQVTQMGQEVILRCVPISNHLYFYWYRQILGQKVEFLVSFYNNEISEKSEIFDDQFSVERPDGSNFTLKIRSTKLEDSAMYFCASIPGGGHHGYTFGSGTRLTVV.

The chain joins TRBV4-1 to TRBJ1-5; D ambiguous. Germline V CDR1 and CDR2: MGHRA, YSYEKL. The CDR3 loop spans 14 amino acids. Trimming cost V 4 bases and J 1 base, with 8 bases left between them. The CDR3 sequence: CASSPRVSNQPQHF. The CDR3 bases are TGCGCCAGCAGCCCAAGGGTAAGCAATCAGCCCCAGCATTTT.

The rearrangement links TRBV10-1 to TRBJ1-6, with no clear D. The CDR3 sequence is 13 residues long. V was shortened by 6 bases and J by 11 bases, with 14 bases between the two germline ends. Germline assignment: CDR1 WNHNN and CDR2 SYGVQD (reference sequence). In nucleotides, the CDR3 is TGCGCCAGCAGACCGGGTCCCGATACACCCCTCCACTTT. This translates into CASRPGPDTPLHF.

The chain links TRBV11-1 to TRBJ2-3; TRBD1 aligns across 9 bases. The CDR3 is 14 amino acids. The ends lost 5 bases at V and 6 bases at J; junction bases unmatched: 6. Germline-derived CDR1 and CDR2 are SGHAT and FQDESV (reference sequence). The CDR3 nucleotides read TGTGCCAGCAGCCTTGGGACAGGGAGGGATACGCAGTATTTT. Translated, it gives CASSLGTGRDTQYF.